This T cell receptor beta chain was captured by sequencing in a study of T cell responses to AZD1222 COVID-19 vaccine. Study results and caveats: Regions 160-218 and 743-854 dominated among vaccine-associated CD4 TCRs spanning spike.

Sequenced by immunoSEQ multiplex PCR; TCRdb stores in-frame clones only, minus some. The profile shows about 150,000 clones, approximately 84% of them singletons. This CDR3 is built from 11 residues. The V gene lost 7 bases and the J gene lost 2 bases, with 5 bases spanning the gap. Germline V lookup: CDR1 LNHDA, CDR2 SQIVND (reference sequence). For this clone: Its specificity is unknown.

This chain uses TRBV19 with TRBJ1-2; D is ambiguous. This clonotype originated in an adult in good health. The specimen comprised peripheral blood, sampled on day 0 of AZD1222 vaccination. For the CDR3, the DNA is TGTGCCAGTAAACAGAACTATGGCTACACCTTC. Residues: CASKQNYGYTF.